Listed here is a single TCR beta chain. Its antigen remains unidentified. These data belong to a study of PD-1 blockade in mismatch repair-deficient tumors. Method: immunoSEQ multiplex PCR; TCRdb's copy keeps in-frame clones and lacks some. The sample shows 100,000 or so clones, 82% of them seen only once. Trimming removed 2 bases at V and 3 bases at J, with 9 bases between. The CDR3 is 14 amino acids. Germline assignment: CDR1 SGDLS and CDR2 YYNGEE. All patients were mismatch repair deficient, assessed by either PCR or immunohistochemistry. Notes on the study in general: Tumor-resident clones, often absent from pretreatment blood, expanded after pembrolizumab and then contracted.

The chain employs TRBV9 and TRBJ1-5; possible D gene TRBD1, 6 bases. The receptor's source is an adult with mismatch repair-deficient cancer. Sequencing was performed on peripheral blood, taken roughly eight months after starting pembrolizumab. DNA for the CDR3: TGTGCCAGCAGCGTCGGACAGATCAATCAGCCCCAGCATTTT. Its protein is CASSVGQINQPQHF.